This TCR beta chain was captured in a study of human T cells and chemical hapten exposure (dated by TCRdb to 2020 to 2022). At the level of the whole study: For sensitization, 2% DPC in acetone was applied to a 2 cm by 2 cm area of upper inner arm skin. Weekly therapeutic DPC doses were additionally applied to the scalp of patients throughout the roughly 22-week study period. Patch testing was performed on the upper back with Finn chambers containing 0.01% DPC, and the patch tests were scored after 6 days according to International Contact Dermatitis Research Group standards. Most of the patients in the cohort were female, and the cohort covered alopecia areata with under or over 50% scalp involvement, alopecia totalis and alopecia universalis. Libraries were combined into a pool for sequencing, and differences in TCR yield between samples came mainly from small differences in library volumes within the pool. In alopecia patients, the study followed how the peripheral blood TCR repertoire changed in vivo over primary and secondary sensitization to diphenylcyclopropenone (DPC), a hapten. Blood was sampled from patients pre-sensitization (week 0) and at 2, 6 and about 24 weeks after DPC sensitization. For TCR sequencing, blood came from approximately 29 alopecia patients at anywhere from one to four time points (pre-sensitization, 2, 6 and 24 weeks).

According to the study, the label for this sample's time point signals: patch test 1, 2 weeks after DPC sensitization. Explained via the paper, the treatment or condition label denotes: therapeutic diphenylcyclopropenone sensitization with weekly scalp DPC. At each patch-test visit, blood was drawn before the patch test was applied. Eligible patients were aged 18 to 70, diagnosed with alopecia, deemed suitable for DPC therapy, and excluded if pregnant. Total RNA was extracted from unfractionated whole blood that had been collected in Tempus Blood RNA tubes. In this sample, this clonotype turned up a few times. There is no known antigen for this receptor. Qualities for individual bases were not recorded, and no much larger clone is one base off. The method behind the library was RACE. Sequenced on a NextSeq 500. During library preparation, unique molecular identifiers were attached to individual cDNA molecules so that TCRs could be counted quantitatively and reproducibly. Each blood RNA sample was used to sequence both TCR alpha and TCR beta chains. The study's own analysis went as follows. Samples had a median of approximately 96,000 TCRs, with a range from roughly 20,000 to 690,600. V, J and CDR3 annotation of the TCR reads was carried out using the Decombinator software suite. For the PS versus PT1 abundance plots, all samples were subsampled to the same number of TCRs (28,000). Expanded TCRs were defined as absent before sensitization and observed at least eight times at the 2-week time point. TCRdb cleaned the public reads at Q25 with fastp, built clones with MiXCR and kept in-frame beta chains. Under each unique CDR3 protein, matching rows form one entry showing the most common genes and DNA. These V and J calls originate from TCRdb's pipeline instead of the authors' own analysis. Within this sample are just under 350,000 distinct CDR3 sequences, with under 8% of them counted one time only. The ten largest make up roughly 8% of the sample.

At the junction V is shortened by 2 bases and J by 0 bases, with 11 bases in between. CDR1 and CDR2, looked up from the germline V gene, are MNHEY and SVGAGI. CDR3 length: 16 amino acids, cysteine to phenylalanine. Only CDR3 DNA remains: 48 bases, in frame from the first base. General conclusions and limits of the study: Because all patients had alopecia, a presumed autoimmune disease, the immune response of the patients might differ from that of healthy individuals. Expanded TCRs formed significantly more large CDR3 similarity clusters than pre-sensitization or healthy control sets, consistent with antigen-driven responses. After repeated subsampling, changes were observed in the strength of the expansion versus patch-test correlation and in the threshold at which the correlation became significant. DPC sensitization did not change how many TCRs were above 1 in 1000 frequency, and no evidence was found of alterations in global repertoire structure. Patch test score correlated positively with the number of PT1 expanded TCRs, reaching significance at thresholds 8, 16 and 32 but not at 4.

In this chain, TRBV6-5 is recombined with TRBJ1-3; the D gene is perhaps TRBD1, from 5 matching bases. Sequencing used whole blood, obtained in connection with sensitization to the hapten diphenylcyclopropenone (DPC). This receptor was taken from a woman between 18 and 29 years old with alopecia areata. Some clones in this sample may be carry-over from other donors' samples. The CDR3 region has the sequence CASSYHRLSSGNTIYF. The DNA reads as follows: TGTGCCAGCAGTTACCACAGGTTGAGCTCTGGAAACACCATATATTTT.